This TCR beta chain originates from a study of blood T cells in healthy people across ages. Study conclusions and caveats: Researchers deemed the diversity estimates from one million T cells underestimates.

A second PCR, run for about 7 to 11 cycles, used a sample-barcoded 5' primer plus a J-beta primer mix. Each cDNA molecule, via a template-switch adaptor with 12 random nucleotides, was tagged. TCRdb re-derived calls from the 5' RACE reads in MiXCR, one entry per CDR3 protein. The sample lists 1,800,000 or so distinct CDR3 sequences; more than 35% were seen once. With 3 bases removed from V and 4 bases from J, the gap between germline ends came to 11 bases. The CDR3 loop spans 14 amino acids. CDR1 is SEHNR, CDR2 FQNEAQ, per germline (reference sequence). Points on this clonotype: No antigen is known for it.

Total RNA, at least 6 micrograms per sample, was extracted from PBMCs. Sequencing input: blood. The chain links TRBV7-9 to TRBJ2-3; D possibly uses TRBD1 or TRBD2 (5 bases each). The sequence was obtained from a human donor in good health. This chain's CDR3 is CASSLFGDADTQYF. The DNA for the CDR3 is TGTGCCAGCAGCTTGTTCGGGGACGCAGATACGCAGTATTTT.